Listed below are T cell receptor beta chains from one sample, sequenced in a study of blood T cell repertoires in COVID-19. Libraries were prepared by immunoSEQ multiplex PCR; TCRdb keeps only in-frame clonotypes and omits some of them. The sample lists 180,000 or so clones, less than 90% occurring once. The sequenced sample consisted of peripheral blood. Receptor source: a woman in her sixties or seventies with COVID-19, enrolled during active disease. Both conserved end residues are part of each CDR3. D genes are given only for firm matches. A clone size is listed for some rows: how often the clone was seen (once, few, many), or a class if it is expanded.

- TRBJ1-1 TRBV7-9 - TGTGCCAGCAGCTTAGGACAAATGAACACTGAAGCTTTCTTT CASSLGQMNTEAFF
- TRBJ1-2 TRBV11-3 - TGTGCCAGCAGCCTCAGGGGCCACTATGGCTACACCTTC CASSLRGHYGYTF
- TRBJ2-7 TRBV19 - TGTGCCAGTAGTAGGCAGGGCTACGAGCAGTACTTC CASSRQGYEQYF
- TRBJ2-7 TRBV27 - TGTGCCAGCAGTCTCACGGGACACATGGGCTACGAGCAGTACTTC CASSLTGHMGYEQYF
TRBD1 TRBJ2-5 TRBV5-1 - TGCGCCAGCAGCACAGGGACAGGGGAGACCCAGTACTTC CASSTGTGETQYF
- TRBJ1-3 TRBV7-9 - TGTGCCAGCAGCCCCAAATCTACCTCCCCTGGAAACACCATATATTTT CASSPKSTSPGNTIYF
- TRBJ1-3 TRBV9 - TGTGCCAGCAGCAGAGGCGCGGGTGCCGCTGGAAACACCATATATTTT CASSRGAGAAGNTIYF
TRBD2 TRBJ2-5 TRBV5-6 - TGTGCCAGCAGAAAAGTCCAGCGGGAGGGGACCCAGTACTTC CASRKVQREGTQYF
TRBD1 TRBJ2-5 TRBV18 - TGTGCCAGCTCACCAACCGGGACAGGGGGACTTCGAGAGACGGCCCAGTACTTC CASSPTGTGGLRETAQYF
TRBD1 TRBJ2-7 TRBV10-3 - TGTGCCATCACCGTAAGCGGGACAGGGGGCGAGCAGTACTTC CAITVSGTGGEQYF
- TRBJ1-1 TRBV6-5 once TGTGCCAGCAGTTACGGGGGGGAGTGGGCTGAAGCTTTCTTT CASSYGGEWAEAFF
TRBD1 TRBJ2-5 TRBV3-1/TRBV3-2 - TGTGCCAGCAGCCAAGCGACAGGGATCCAAGAGACCCAGTACTTC CASSQATGIQETQYF
- TRBJ1-5 TRBV6-6 once TGTGCCAGCAGTTATGTTCAGGTCAAGGAGCCCCAGCATTTT CASSYVQVKEPQHF
- TRBJ2-7 TRBV6-1 - TGTGCCAGCAGTGAGGTAGCAGAATCTCCCCCACAGGAGGGGCGCGACGAGCAGTACTTC CASSEVAESPPQEGRDEQYF
- TRBJ1-1 TRBV4-3 - TGCGCCAGCAGCCAAGAATGGACACTGGGCACTGAAGCTTTCTTT CASSQEWTLGTEAFF
- TRBJ2-1 TRBV7-2 - TGTGCCAGCAGCTTAGTTAGGGGGGGCCAGTACAATGAGCAGTTCTTC CASSLVRGGQYNEQFF
TRBD1 TRBJ1-2 TRBV4-1 few TGCGCCAGCAGCCAAGTCGGACAGGGTGGCTATGGCTACACCTTC CASSQVGQGGYGYTF